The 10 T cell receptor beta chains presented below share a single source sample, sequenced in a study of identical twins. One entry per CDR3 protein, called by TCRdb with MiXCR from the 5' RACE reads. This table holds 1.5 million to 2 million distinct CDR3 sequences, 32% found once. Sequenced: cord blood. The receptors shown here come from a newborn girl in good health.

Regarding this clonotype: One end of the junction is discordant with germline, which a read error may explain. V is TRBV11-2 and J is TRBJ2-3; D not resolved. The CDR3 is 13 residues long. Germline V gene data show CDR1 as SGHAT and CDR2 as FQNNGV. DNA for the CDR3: TGTGCCGGCAGCTTAGATCGACGGCATACGCAGTATTTT. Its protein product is CAGSLDRRHTQYF.

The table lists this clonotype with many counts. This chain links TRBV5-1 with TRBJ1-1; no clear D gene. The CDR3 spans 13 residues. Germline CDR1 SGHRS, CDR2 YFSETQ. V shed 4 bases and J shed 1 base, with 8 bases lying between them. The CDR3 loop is CASSPDPNTEAFF. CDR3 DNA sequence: TGCGCCAGCAGCCCGGACCCGAACACTGAAGCTTTCTTT.

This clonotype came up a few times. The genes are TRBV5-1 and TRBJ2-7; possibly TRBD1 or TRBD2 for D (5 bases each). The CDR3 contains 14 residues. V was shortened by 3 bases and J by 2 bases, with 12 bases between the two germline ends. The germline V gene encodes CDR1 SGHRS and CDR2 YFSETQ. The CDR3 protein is CASSYEGPPYEQYF. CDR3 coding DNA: TGCGCCAGCAGCTACGAGGGGCCCCCCTACGAGCAGTACTTC.

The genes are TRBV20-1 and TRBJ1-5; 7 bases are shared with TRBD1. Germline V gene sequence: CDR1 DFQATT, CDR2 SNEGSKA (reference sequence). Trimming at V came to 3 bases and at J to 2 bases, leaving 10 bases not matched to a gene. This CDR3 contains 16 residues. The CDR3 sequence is CSASTQGGLGNQPQHF. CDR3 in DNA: TGCAGTGCTAGCACCCAAGGGGGCCTTGGCAATCAGCCCCAGCATTTT.

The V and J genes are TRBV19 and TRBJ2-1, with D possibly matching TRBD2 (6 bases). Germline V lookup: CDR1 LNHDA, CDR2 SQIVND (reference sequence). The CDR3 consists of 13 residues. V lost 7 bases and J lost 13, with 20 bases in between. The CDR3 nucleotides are TGTGCCAGTAAACAGGTCGGGGGTGAGACCCAGTTCTTC. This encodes CASKQVGGETQFF.

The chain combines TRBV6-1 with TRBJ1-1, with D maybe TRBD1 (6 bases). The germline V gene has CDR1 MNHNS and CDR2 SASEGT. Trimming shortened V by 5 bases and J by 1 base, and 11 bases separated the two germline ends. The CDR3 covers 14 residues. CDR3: CASSPQQGNTEAFF. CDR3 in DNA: TGTGCCAGCAGTCCCCAACAGGGGAACACTGAAGCTTTCTTT.

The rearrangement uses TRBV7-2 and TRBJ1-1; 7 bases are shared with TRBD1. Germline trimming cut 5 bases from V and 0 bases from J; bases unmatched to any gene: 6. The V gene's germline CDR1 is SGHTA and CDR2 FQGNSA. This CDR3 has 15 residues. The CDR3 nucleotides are TGTGCCAGCAGCGGTCCCAGGGGGATGAACACTGAAGCTTTCTTT. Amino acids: CASSGPRGMNTEAFF.

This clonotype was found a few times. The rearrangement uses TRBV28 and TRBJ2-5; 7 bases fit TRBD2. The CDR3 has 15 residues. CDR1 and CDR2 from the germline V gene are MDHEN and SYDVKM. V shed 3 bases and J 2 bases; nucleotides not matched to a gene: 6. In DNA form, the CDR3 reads TGTGCCAGCAGTTTGGCGGGAGTAGTACAAGAGACCCAGTACTTC. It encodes CASSLAGVVQETQYF. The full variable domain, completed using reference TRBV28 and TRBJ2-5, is DVKVTQSSRYLVKRTGEKVFLECVQDMDHENMFWYRQDPGLGLRLIYFSYDVKMKEKGDIPEGYSVSREKKERFSLILESASTNQTSMYLCASSLAGVVQETQYFGPGTRLLVL.

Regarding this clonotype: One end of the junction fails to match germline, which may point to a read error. CDR3 coding DNA: TGTGCCATCAGCTGGGGCGGGAGGGCCTCCACAGATACGCGGTATTTT. Translated, it gives CAISWGGRASTDTRYF. This chain joins TRBV10-3 and TRBJ2-3; 9 bases line up with TRBD2. Germline loops: CDR1 ENHRY, CDR2 SYGVKD. The CDR3 is made up of 16 amino acids.

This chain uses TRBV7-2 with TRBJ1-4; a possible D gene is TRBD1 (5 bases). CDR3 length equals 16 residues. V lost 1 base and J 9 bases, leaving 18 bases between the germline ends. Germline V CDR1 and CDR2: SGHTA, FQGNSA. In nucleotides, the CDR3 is TGTGCCAGCAGCTTAGTGTCGGGGGTCATCGAGAAAAAACTGTTTTTT. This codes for CASSLVSGVIEKKLFF.